A single sample gave rise to the 27 T cell receptor beta chains below, sequenced in a study of neurological immune-mediated disorders. TCRdb reanalysed the 5' RACE reads using MiXCR and keeps one entry per CDR3 protein. The sample has approximately 82,000 distinct CDR3 sequences; 14% are singletons. Material: PBMCs. The receptors here all came from a woman aged 45 to 65 in good health.

The chain carries TRBV10-3 and TRBJ2-3, with 12 bases that match TRBD1. This CDR3 has 15 amino acids. The germline CDR1 and CDR2 sequences are ENHRY and SYGVKD. V shed 5 bases, J shed 4 bases, and the junction held 4 bases outside the gene matches. The DNA for the CDR3 is TGTGCCATCAGTCCCGGGACAGGGGGCGCAGATACGCAGTATTTT. It encodes CAISPGTGGADTQYF.

Many counts were recorded for this clonotype. The chain links TRBV7-9 to TRBJ2-7; no clear D. CDR1 and CDR2 from the germline V gene are SEHNR and FQNEAQ (reference sequence). Trimming stripped 5 bases from V and 3 bases from J, with 5 bases between. The CDR3 is made up of 11 amino acids. CDR3 amino acids: CASSAYYEQYF. The DNA of the CDR3 is TGTGCCAGCAGCGCTTACTACGAGCAGTACTTC.

This clonotype was counted many times. The V call is TRBV27, the J call TRBJ2-1; 10 bases line up with TRBD1. CDR1 is MNHEY, CDR2 SMNVEV, per germline (reference sequence). The CDR3 contains 18 residues. The V segment lost 8 bases and the J segment 1 base; nucleotides outside the gene matches: 14. The CDR3 is CASEPGQGRSWSYNEQFF. The CDR3 bases are TGTGCCAGCGAACCGGGACAGGGGCGTTCATGGTCCTACAATGAGCAGTTCTTC.

This clonotype showed up many times. The J gene is TRBJ1-1, the V gene TRBV28; tentatively, D is TRBD1 (5 bases). CDR3 size: 14 residues. Germline CDR1 is MDHEN and CDR2 is SYDVKM. V shed 4 bases and J shed 3 bases, with 12 bases lying between them. This chain's CDR3 is CASSSTAVDTEAFF. Written as DNA, the CDR3 is TGTGCCAGCAGTTCGACAGCGGTGGACACTGAAGCTTTCTTT. The variable domain in full, with the rest retrieved from reference TRBV28 and TRBJ1-1, is DVKVTQSSRYLVKRTGEKVFLECVQDMDHENMFWYRQDPGLGLRLIYFSYDVKMKEKGDIPEGYSVSREKKERFSLILESASTNQTSMYLCASSSTAVDTEAFFGQGTRLTVV.

V usage is TRBV28 and J usage is TRBJ1-2; TRBD1 aligns across 10 bases. From germline, CDR1 is MDHEN and CDR2 SYDVKM. The V segment lost 5 bases and the J segment 8 bases; nucleotides outside the gene matches: 8. The CDR3 is 14 amino acids. CDR3 DNA sequence: TGTGCCAGCAGTCCTGCGACAGGGGGCGTCGGCTACACCTTC. Translation gives CASSPATGGVGYTF.

Worth noting for this clonotype: A clone one base away is much larger, so this may be a read error. The J gene is TRBJ1-2, the V gene TRBV28; no clear D. CDR1 and CDR2 from the germline V gene are MDHEN and SYDVKM. The CDR3 extends over 13 amino acids. CDR3 coding DNA: TGTTCCAGCAGTTCCGGACGGGACTATGGCTACACCTTC. Translation: CSSSSGRDYGYTF.

This rearrangement joins TRBV3-1 to TRBJ1-2, with 7 bases fitting TRBD1. Per germline, CDR1 LGHDT and CDR2 YNNKEL (reference sequence). The CDR3 length is 16 residues. With V trimmed by 0 bases and J by 4 bases, 8 bases remained unmatched. The CDR3 DNA reads as TGTGCCAGCAGCCAAGAGGGTACAGGGGACGTCTATGGCTACACCTTC. This gives the protein CASSQEGTGDVYGYTF.

In the case of this clonotype: A much bigger clone sits one base away, suggesting this may be a read error. This chain links TRBV5-1 with TRBJ1-5, with no clear D. CDR1 SGHRS and CDR2 YFSETQ come from the germline V gene. The CDR3 consists of 14 residues. In nucleotides, the CDR3 is TGCGCCAGCAGCTTGGTTAGGGCACTTCAGACCCAGCATTTT. Translation: CASSLVRALQTQHF. Full variable domain (outside the CDR3, taken from reference TRBV5-1 and TRBJ1-5): KAGVTQTPRYLIKTRGQQVTLSCSPISGHRSVSWYQQTPGQGLQFLFEYFSETQRNKGNFPGRFSGRQFSNSRSEMNVSTLELGDSALYLCASSLVRALQTQHFGDGTRLSIL.

This clonotype was detected ten times or more. The genes are TRBV20-1 and TRBJ2-7; TRBD2 matches 14 bases. Germline V lookup: CDR1 DFQATT, CDR2 SNEGSKA (reference sequence). V dropped 1 base and J dropped 6; count of bases not matched to a gene: 8. The CDR3 is made up of 16 amino acids. The CDR3 DNA follows: TGCAGTGCTAGAGTAGGGACTAGCGGGAGTACCCGCGAGCAGTACTTC. It specifies CSARVGTSGSTREQYF.

This clonotype was seen only a few times. The chain is built from TRBV6-6 and TRBJ2-7, with 7 bases identical to TRBD1. Germline CDR1 MNHNY, CDR2 SVGAGI (reference sequence). The CDR3 spans 13 residues. J was trimmed by 0 bases and V by 5 bases; bases with no gene match: 1. CDR3 in amino acids: CASSRQGSYEQYF. CDR3 nucleotides: TGTGCCAGCAGTCGACAGGGCTCCTACGAGCAGTACTTC.

This clonotype was found many times. The gene calls are TRBV5-1 and TRBJ1-4, with a tentative D call TRBD1 (5 bases). The CDR3 has 15 residues. Germline assignment: CDR1 SGHRS and CDR2 YFSETQ. The V end lost 4 bases, the J end lost 0 bases, and 10 bases lay between the germline ends. CDR3 in DNA: TGCGCCAGCAGCCCCCAGGGAGCAACTAATGAAAAACTGTTTTTT. It is translated as CASSPQGATNEKLFF. The full variable domain, in which reference TRBV5-1 and TRBJ1-4 provide the parts outside the CDR3, is KAGVTQTPRYLIKTRGQQVTLSCSPISGHRSVSWYQQTPGQGLQFLFEYFSETQRNKGNFPGRFSGRQFSNSRSEMNVSTLELGDSALYLCASSPQGATNEKLFFGSGTQLSVL.

This chain joins TRBV12-3 or TRBV12-4 and TRBJ1-1, with a tentative D call TRBD1 (5 bases). V lost 8 bases and J lost 5, with 18 bases in between. CDR3 length equals 14 residues. CDR3 nucleotide sequence: TGTGCCAGCGCTACTTTAAGGGCAGGGACTGAAGCTTTCTTT. The encoded protein is CASATLRAGTEAFF.

This clonotype was recorded at least ten times. The V gene is TRBV10-3, the J gene TRBJ2-7, with 8 bases matching TRBD1. V shed 5 bases, J shed 6 bases, and the junction held 9 bases outside the gene matches. CDR3 length equals 14 residues. Looked up from germline, CDR1 is ENHRY and CDR2 is SYGVKD. The CDR3 sequence is CAISFPGQVGEQYF. The CDR3 nucleotides are TGTGCCATCAGTTTTCCGGGACAGGTGGGCGAGCAGTACTTC.

This clonotype was seen repeatedly, ten times or more. This rearrangement joins TRBV20-1 to TRBJ2-2, with 11 bases lining up with TRBD1. Germline values: CDR1 DFQATT, CDR2 SNEGSKA (reference sequence). The CDR3 is 13 amino acids. V gave up 6 bases and J gave up 7 bases; unmatched junction bases: 4. CDR3: CSAGQGAYGELFF. The CDR3 bases are TGCAGTGCCGGACAGGGGGCTTACGGGGAGCTGTTTTTT.

This clonotype was observed at least ten times. The chain uses TRBV6-2 or TRBV6-3 and TRBJ1-1; 7 nucleotides match TRBD1. Germline V gives CDR1 MNHEY, CDR2 SVGEGT. The V and J ends lost 0 bases and 4 bases, in that order; junction bases with no gene match: 8. The CDR3 totals 16 residues. This CDR3 reads CASSYSRGQRGTEAFF. CDR3 nucleotide sequence: TGTGCCAGCAGTTACTCTAGGGGACAGAGGGGCACTGAAGCTTTCTTT.

This clonotype was recorded a few times. The chain combines TRBV6-5 with TRBJ2-5; 8 positions match TRBD2. J was trimmed by 1 base and V by 2 bases; bases with no gene match: 3. Germline values: CDR1 MNHEY, CDR2 SVGAGI. This CDR3 contains 15 residues. The CDR3 region has the DNA TGTGCCAGCAGTTACGGCGGGGGGCTCCAAGAGACCCAGTACTTC. Its translation is CASSYGGGLQETQYF.

This clonotype was observed at least ten times. The chain has TRBV28 and TRBJ2-5, with D possibly being TRBD1 or TRBD2 (5 bases each). The CDR3 runs to 14 residues. CDR1 is MDHEN, CDR2 SYDVKM, per germline. V lost 6 bases and J 6 bases, leaving 17 bases between the germline ends. CDR3 region: CASSGTRRLKTQYF. The CDR3 coding sequence is TGTGCCAGCAGCGGGACCCGCCGTTTGAAGACCCAGTACTTC.

V gene TRBV7-2 combines with J gene TRBJ2-4; D remains ambiguous. CDR1 SGHTA and CDR2 FQGNSA come from the germline V gene. This CDR3 comprises 12 residues. V was clipped by 8 bases and J by 9 bases, with 14 bases between them. CDR3 residues: CASAATFGIQYF. The CDR3 coding sequence is TGTGCCAGCGCCGCGACCTTTGGCATTCAGTACTTC.

This clonotype came up many times. The V and J genes are TRBV7-9 and TRBJ1-1; D gene unclear. Germline-derived CDR1 and CDR2 are SEHNR and FQNEAQ (reference sequence). This CDR3 is 16 amino acids long. V was cut by 4 bases and J by 2 bases, with 17 bases left in between. The CDR3 spells CASSWVELNGNTEAFF. The DNA of the CDR3 is TGTGCCAGCAGCTGGGTAGAATTAAATGGAAACACTGAAGCTTTCTTT.

This clonotype occurred many times. This chain uses TRBV2 with TRBJ2-2; 10 bases agree with TRBD1. Germline V gives CDR1 SNHLY, CDR2 FYNNEI. After removal of 6 bases from V and 6 bases from J, the junction contained 10 bases not matched to a gene. The CDR3 totals 16 residues. The CDR3 bases are TGTGCCAGCAGAGCGACCGGGACAGGGGAAGCCGGGGAGCTGTTTTTT. This translates into CASRATGTGEAGELFF.

This clonotype was seen many times. The J gene is TRBJ1-5, the V gene TRBV28; TRBD1 matches at 11 bases. Unmatched junction bases numbered 3, after V lost 5 bases and J lost 0 bases. This CDR3 region has 16 residues. Germline loops: CDR1 MDHEN, CDR2 SYDVKM. Here the CDR3 DNA reads TGTGCCAGCAGTAGGACAGGGGGCAATAGCAATCAGCCCCAGCATTTT. This codes for CASSRTGGNSNQPQHF. Full variable domain (missing parts from reference TRBV28 and TRBJ1-5): DVKVTQSSRYLVKRTGEKVFLECVQDMDHENMFWYRQDPGLGLRLIYFSYDVKMKEKGDIPEGYSVSREKKERFSLILESASTNQTSMYLCASSRTGGNSNQPQHFGDGTRLSIL.

This clonotype was seen a few times. This rearrangement joins TRBV29-1 to TRBJ1-2; 7 bases map to TRBD1. The V gene's germline CDR1 is SQVTM and CDR2 ANQGSEA. With 5 bases clipped from V and 8 bases from J, the junction kept 17 bases outside the gene matches. This CDR3 is built from 15 residues. The CDR3 region is CSVSRTGLDSMGYTF. CDR3 nucleotide sequence: TGCAGCGTTTCAAGGACAGGCCTCGATTCTATGGGCTACACCTTC.

The chain has TRBV5-1 and TRBJ2-7; D may match TRBD1 or TRBD2 (5 bases each). The CDR3 runs to 15 residues. Germline values: CDR1 SGHRS, CDR2 YFSETQ. Trimming removed 2 bases from V and 2 bases from J, with 14 bases in between. For the CDR3, the DNA is TGCGCCAGCAGCTTTAGCGTAGGGGCGCCCTACGAGCAGTACTTC. It yields the protein CASSFSVGAPYEQYF.

This clonotype has a count of ten or more. The chain recombines TRBV5-1 with TRBJ2-5; 9 nucleotides align to TRBD1. There are 15 residues in the CDR3. Trimming at V came to 0 bases and at J to 2 bases, leaving 2 bases not matched to a gene. In germline, CDR1 is SGHRS, CDR2 YFSETQ. CDR3 DNA: TGCGCCAGCAGCTTGGAGGGACAGGGTCAAGAGACCCAGTACTTC. Protein: CASSLEGQGQETQYF.

V and J are TRBV11-2 and TRBJ2-7; 7 positions match TRBD1. The CDR3 sequence is 15 residues long. The V segment lost 5 bases and the J segment 1 base; nucleotides outside the gene matches: 8. In germline, CDR1 is SGHAT, CDR2 FQNNGV. This chain's CDR3 is CASSIPTGKSYEQYF. In nucleotides, the CDR3 is TGTGCCAGCAGCATACCGACAGGGAAATCCTACGAGCAGTACTTC.

This clonotype was recorded at least ten times. This CDR3 is CSALPGTGGNYGYTF. DNA for the CDR3: TGCAGCGCCCTCCCGGGGACAGGGGGAAACTATGGCTACACCTTC. This chain joins TRBV29-1 and TRBJ1-2; TRBD1 matches at 11 bases. The CDR3 spans 15 residues. Losses at the gene ends were 7 bases for V and 2 bases for J; bases not matched to a gene: 9. In germline, CDR1 is SQVTM, CDR2 ANQGSEA.

This clonotype occurred a few times. The chain joins TRBV20-1 to TRBJ2-7; 7 nucleotides line up with TRBD1. CDR1 is DFQATT and CDR2 is SNEGSKA in the germline V gene (reference sequence). J was trimmed by 2 bases and V by 6 bases; bases with no gene match: 7. The CDR3 runs to 13 residues. The CDR3 loop is CSAATGPTYEQYF. CDR3 in DNA: TGCAGTGCAGCGACAGGGCCGACCTACGAGCAGTACTTC.